The 12 T cell receptor beta chains listed next were all sequenced from one sample in a study of T cell responses to AZD1222 COVID-19 vaccine. The assay was immunoSEQ multiplex PCR, and TCRdb's table has in-frame clones only and misses some. The sample includes some 120,000 clones, under 95% of them seen just once. Sample: peripheral blood, taken on day 0 of AZD1222 vaccination. The receptor set was obtained from an adult in good health.

The chain joins TRBV12-5 to TRBJ1-1; D might be TRBD1 (6 bases). CDR1 LGHNT and CDR2 FRNRAP come from the germline V gene. Trimming shortened V by 6 bases and J by 3 bases, and 14 bases separated the two germline ends. There are 14 residues in the CDR3. The CDR3 nucleotides are TGTGCTAGTGGCCCCGAGGGGGTTTACACTGAAGCTTTCTTT. The encoded protein is CASGPEGVYTEAFF.

This sequence joins TRBV7-3 and TRBJ2-3, with D unclear. The V end was cut by 5 bases, the J end by 4 bases, with 10 bases between. The germline V gene has CDR1 SGHTA and CDR2 FQGTGA. CDR3 length: 13 residues. The CDR3 DNA sequence: TGTGCCAGCAGCCCATCCAAGGCAGATACGCAGTATTTT. Protein: CASSPSKADTQYF.

The chain combines TRBV19 with TRBJ2-2; D gene ambiguous. The CDR3 is made up of 14 amino acids. V lost 3 bases, J lost 4 bases, and 9 bases lay in between. The germline V gene encodes CDR1 LNHDA and CDR2 SQIVND (reference sequence). Written as DNA, the CDR3 is TGTGCCAGTAGTATGAAAAGAGTCACCGGGGAGCTGTTTTTT. It is translated as CASSMKRVTGELFF.

CDR3: CSAITHGEQYF. The CDR3 coding sequence is TGCAGTGCTATAACCCACGGAGAGCAGTACTTC. The V call is TRBV20-1, the J call TRBJ2-7; D ambiguous. The CDR3 runs to 11 residues. Looked up from germline, CDR1 is DFQATT and CDR2 is SNEGSKA (reference sequence). The ends were cut back, 4 bases at V and 7 bases at J, with 11 bases in the middle.

This sequence joins TRBV5-1 and TRBJ1-1; tentative D call: TRBD1 (5 bases). Germline V gives CDR1 SGHRS, CDR2 YFSETQ. V was cut by 5 bases and J by 1 base, with 18 bases left in between. This CDR3 has 16 amino acids. CDR3: CASSRDPPKRNTEAFF. The CDR3, as DNA: TGCGCCAGCAGTCGGGACCCTCCTAAGAGGAACACTGAAGCTTTCTTT.

The CDR3 DNA follows: TGTGCCAGCAGTGAGAAGAGTGCCGGGGAGGCTTCTGGCACTGAAGCTTTCTTT. Its protein is CASSEKSAGEASGTEAFF. The rearrangement links TRBV6-1 to TRBJ1-1; D unclear. Germline V gives CDR1 MNHNS, CDR2 SASEGT. Trimming took off 3 bases at V and 4 bases at J, with 24 bases between the two ends. This CDR3 has 18 amino acids.

The chain couples TRBV5-4 to TRBJ1-2; D is unresolved. CDR1 and CDR2 from the germline V gene are SGHNT and YYREEE (reference sequence). The ends were cut back, 10 bases at V and 3 bases at J, with 13 bases in the middle. The CDR3 sequence is 12 residues long. CDR3 sequence (DNA): TGTGCCTGTAGGACGGCAGACTATGGCTACACCTTC. It translates to CACRTADYGYTF.

This chain's CDR3 is CAWSPMTGQGAFF. CDR3 in DNA: TGTGCCTGGAGTCCCATGACAGGGCAGGGAGCTTTCTTT. V and J are TRBV30 and TRBJ1-1; 7 nucleotides match TRBD1. V gave up 2 bases and J gave up 10 bases; unmatched junction bases: 10. Germline loops: CDR1 GTSNPN, CDR2 SVGIG (reference sequence). The CDR3 loop spans 13 amino acids.

This chain connects TRBV19 to TRBJ2-3; D gene uncertain. The ends were cut back, 4 bases at V and 0 bases at J, with 8 bases in the middle. Germline-derived CDR1 and CDR2 are LNHDA and SQIVND (reference sequence). CDR3 length equals 14 residues. Written as DNA, the CDR3 is TGTGCCAGTAGTACCGTTACTAGCACAGATACGCAGTATTTT. It specifies CASSTVTSTDTQYF.

The chain carries TRBV11-2 and TRBJ1-3; D is unresolved. The V gene lost 0 bases and the J gene lost 2 bases, with 5 bases spanning the gap. The CDR3 length is 14 residues. Germline-derived CDR1 and CDR2 are SGHAT and FQNNGV. The CDR3 nucleotides are TGTGCCAGCAGCTTAGATCGGGCTGGAAACACCATATATTTT. Translated: CASSLDRAGNTIYF.

This sequence joins TRBV7-3 and TRBJ2-2; D could derive from TRBD1 or TRBD2 (6 bases each). Germline CDR1 and CDR2: SGHTA and FQGTGA. CDR3 length: 16 amino acids. The V end lost 2 bases, the J end lost 4 bases, and 14 bases lay between the germline ends. DNA for the CDR3: TGTGCCAGCAGCTTACCGGGGGCGGGGTTCACCGGGGAGCTGTTTTTT. Translation gives CASSLPGAGFTGELFF.

This clone has only one observation. Other DNA sequences from this sample encode an identical CDR3 as well. The genes are TRBV4-1 and TRBJ1-5; no reliable D call. V was clipped by 0 bases and J by 3 bases, with 6 bases between them. Per germline, CDR1 MGHRA and CDR2 YSYEKL. This CDR3 is 14 amino acids long. The DNA of the CDR3 is TGCGCCAGCAGCCAAGAGAGGTACAATCAGCCCCAGCATTTT. Protein sequence: CASSQERYNQPQHF.